These 9 T cell receptor beta chains share one sample of origin, sequenced in a study of blood T cell repertoires in COVID-19. Repertoires were generated with immunoSEQ multiplex PCR, while TCRdb's copy carries only in-frame clones and drops some. The table records around 160,000 clones, around 87% of them present only once. The sample comprised peripheral blood. These receptors were taken from a man aged 80 or over with acute or convalescent COVID-19.

The chain employs TRBV3-1 (or the pseudogene TRBV3-2) and TRBJ2-1; a possible D gene is TRBD2 (7 bases). Trimming removed 2 bases at V and 6 bases at J, with 14 bases between. Looked up from germline, CDR1 is LGHDT and CDR2 is YNNKEL (reference sequence). This CDR3 is built from 15 residues. The DNA of the CDR3 is TGTGCCAGCAGCCAACGTGGGGGGGCCGGCAATGAGCAGTTCTTC. Amino acid sequence: CASSQRGGAGNEQFF.

The chain's CDR3 is CASSLGTSGAYEQYF. CDR3 in DNA: TGCGCCAGCAGCCTCGGGACTAGCGGGGCCTACGAGCAGTACTTC. The rearrangement links TRBV5-1 to TRBJ2-7; 13 positions match TRBD2. The germline CDR1 and CDR2 sequences are SGHRS and YFSETQ. There are 15 residues in the CDR3. V lost 4 bases, J lost 2 bases, and 3 bases stayed unmatched.

J is TRBJ1-6 and V is TRBV19, with 7 bases fitting TRBD1. The germline CDR1 and CDR2 sequences are LNHDA and SQIVND (reference sequence). The V segment lost 5 bases and the J segment 7 bases; nucleotides outside the gene matches: 5. The CDR3 runs 14 residues. CDR3 residues: CASSFTTGNSPLHF. The CDR3 DNA reads as TGTGCCAGTAGTTTCACGACAGGGAATTCACCCCTCCACTTT.

V gene TRBV5-4 combines with J gene TRBJ1-6; D uncertain. V lost 0 bases, J lost 0 bases, and 4 bases lay in between. The germline V gene has CDR1 SGHNT and CDR2 YYREEE (reference sequence). This CDR3 spans 15 amino acids. CDR3 residues: CASSLGSSYNSPLHF. DNA for the CDR3: TGTGCCAGCAGCTTGGGTAGCTCCTATAATTCACCCCTCCACTTT.

The CDR3 region has the DNA TGTGCCAGCAGTAAAGGACTAGCGGGAGGGGAAGAGACCCAGTACTTC. Translated, it gives CASSKGLAGGEETQYF. The chain has TRBV6-1 and TRBJ2-5; TRBD2 matches 15 bases. Germline V CDR1 and CDR2: MNHNS, SASEGT. V shed 5 bases, J shed 3 bases, and the junction held 4 bases outside the gene matches. This CDR3 has 16 residues.

J is TRBJ2-7 and V is TRBV19; 7 bases align to TRBD2. V lost 0 bases to trimming and J lost 0 bases; unmatched junction nucleotides: 5. The CDR3 extends over 16 amino acids. Germline V lookup: CDR1 LNHDA, CDR2 SQIVND (reference sequence). CDR3: CASSIDRLADSYEQYF. As DNA, the CDR3 is TGTGCCAGTAGTATAGATCGGCTAGCGGACTCCTACGAGCAGTACTTC.

This chain joins TRBV19 and TRBJ2-1; TRBD1 matches 8 bases. The germline V gene has CDR1 LNHDA and CDR2 SQIVND (reference sequence). With V trimmed by 5 bases and J by 0 bases, 3 bases remained unmatched. This CDR3 has 15 residues. CDR3 DNA: TGTGCCAGTAGTCCGCAGGGGGCCTCCTACAATGAGCAGTTCTTC. Translating it yields CASSPQGASYNEQFF.

This chain connects TRBV18 to TRBJ1-3; TRBD1 matches 8 bases. The CDR3 spans 19 residues. In germline, CDR1 is KGHSH, CDR2 LQKENI. Losses at the gene ends were 2 bases for V and 0 bases for J; bases not matched to a gene: 12. In nucleotides, the CDR3 is TGTGCCAGCTCACCATACACCGGGACAGGTTCTCGCTCTGGAAACACCATATATTTT. Its protein product is CASSPYTGTGSRSGNTIYF.

The gene calls are TRBV5-1 and TRBJ2-7; D might be TRBD2 (6 bases). Per germline, CDR1 SGHRS and CDR2 YFSETQ. The V end was cut by 7 bases, the J end by 6 bases, with 17 bases between. This CDR3 is 13 amino acids long. Here the CDR3 reads CASSGTDVSEQYF. The CDR3 region has the DNA TGCGCCAGCTCCGGGACTGACGTGTCCGAGCAGTACTTC. Full variable domain (remainder filled in from reference TRBV5-1 and TRBJ2-7): KAGVTQTPRYLIKTRGQQVTLSCSPISGHRSVSWYQQTPGQGLQFLFEYFSETQRNKGNFPGRFSGRQFSNSRSEMNVSTLELGDSALYLCASSGTDVSEQYFGPGTRLTVT.